These T cell receptor beta chains were read from a single sample in a study. TCRdb recomputed calls from the RT-PCR reads with MiXCR, one row per CDR3 protein. The table shows about 680,000 distinct CDR3 sequences, with 12% to 15% occurring only once. Sample: memory CD4+ T cells from blood. The receptors derive from a female donor in good health, serving as a healthy control. Each CDR3 is given with its conserved first and last residue. A D gene is named only where the DNA matches it firmly. Clone size appears in some rows only: once, few, many, or a class for an expanded clone.

d_call: .
j_call: TRBJ1-1
v_call: TRBV5-6
clone_size: .
cdr3_aa: CASGWAAGDTEAFF
cdr3_nt: TGTGCCAGCGGGTGGGCCGCGGGGGACACTGAAGCTTTCTTT

d_call: .
j_call: TRBJ1-5
v_call: TRBV5-6
clone_size: .
cdr3_aa: CASSHRFTDPQHF
cdr3_nt: TGTGCCAGCAGCCACCGGTTTACGGATCCCCAGCATTTT

d_call: TRBD2
j_call: TRBJ2-5
v_call: TRBV11-2
clone_size: .
cdr3_aa: CASSLRLAGGPISRETQYF
cdr3_nt: TGTGCCAGCAGCTTACGACTAGCGGGAGGGCCTATCTCCAGAGAGACCCAGTACTTC

d_call: TRBD1
j_call: TRBJ1-2
v_call: TRBV27
clone_size: few
cdr3_aa: CASRTRDRAGGYTF
cdr3_nt: TGTGCCAGCAGGACTAGGGACAGGGCGGGGGGCTACACCTTC

d_call: TRBD2
j_call: TRBJ2-1
v_call: TRBV20-1
clone_size: few
cdr3_aa: CSARFSGRAAYNEQFF
cdr3_nt: TGCAGTGCTAGGTTTAGCGGGAGGGCCGCCTACAATGAGCAGTTCTTC

d_call: .
j_call: TRBJ2-5
v_call: TRBV25-1
clone_size: few
cdr3_aa: CASQLRGETQYF
cdr3_nt: TGTGCCAGCCAGCTTAGAGGAGAGACCCAGTACTTC

d_call: .
j_call: TRBJ1-6
v_call: TRBV11-2
clone_size: few
cdr3_aa: CASSSRQWGNSPLHF
cdr3_nt: TGTGCCAGCAGCTCCCGACAGTGGGGGAATTCACCCCTCCACTTT

d_call: .
j_call: TRBJ1-1
v_call: TRBV6-5
clone_size: many
cdr3_aa: CASSYTSNTEAFF
cdr3_nt: TGTGCCAGCAGTTACACCTCGAACACTGAAGCTTTCTTT

d_call: .
j_call: TRBJ1-2
v_call: TRBV27
clone_size: few
cdr3_aa: CASTPGRHETYGYTF
cdr3_nt: TGTGCCAGCACCCCGGGACGACACGAAACATATGGCTACACCTTC

d_call: .
j_call: TRBJ2-3
v_call: TRBV7-3
clone_size: many
cdr3_aa: CASSLGHSTDTQYF
cdr3_nt: TGTGCCAGCAGCTTAGGTCACTCCACAGATACGCAGTATTTT

d_call: TRBD2
j_call: TRBJ2-5
v_call: TRBV7-2
clone_size: .
cdr3_aa: CASNLAGGPEETQYF
cdr3_nt: TGTGCCAGCAACCTAGCGGGGGGCCCCGAGGAGACCCAGTACTTC

d_call: TRBD1
j_call: TRBJ1-2
v_call: TRBV6-6
clone_size: many
cdr3_aa: CASTLGQGPLGGYTF
cdr3_nt: TGTGCCAGCACCCTGGGACAGGGGCCCCTGGGTGGCTACACCTTC

d_call: .
j_call: TRBJ2-7
v_call: TRBV28
clone_size: .
cdr3_aa: CASSPGGTGRYEQYF
cdr3_nt: TGTGCCAGCAGCCCAGGAGGGACTGGGCGCTACGAGCAGTACTTC

d_call: .
j_call: TRBJ2-7
v_call: TRBV28
clone_size: .
cdr3_aa: CASSLRPAGMWDF
cdr3_nt: TGTGCCAGCAGTTTGCGGCCCGCCGGGATGTGGGACTTC

d_call: TRBD1
j_call: TRBJ1-2
v_call: TRBV20-1
clone_size: few
cdr3_aa: CSARDRVVFYGYTF
cdr3_nt: TGCAGTGCTAGGGACAGGGTAGTGTTCTATGGCTACACCTTC

d_call: .
j_call: TRBJ2-1
v_call: TRBV10-3
clone_size: many
cdr3_aa: CAISEGAGGALKNEQFF
cdr3_nt: TGTGCCATCAGTGAGGGGGCCGGGGGAGCGTTGAAGAATGAGCAGTTCTTC

d_call: .
j_call: TRBJ1-5
v_call: TRBV7-2
clone_size: .
cdr3_aa: CASSPAVNQPQHF
cdr3_nt: TGTGCCAGCAGCCCCGCAGTGAATCAGCCCCAGCATTTT

d_call: .
j_call: TRBJ1-3
v_call: TRBV15
clone_size: few
cdr3_aa: CATSPNVDTIYF
cdr3_nt: TGTGCCACCAGTCCGAACGTAGACACCATATATTTT

d_call: TRBD1
j_call: TRBJ1-6
v_call: TRBV6-2/TRBV6-3
clone_size: few
cdr3_aa: CASSSPRDRPGTVHF
cdr3_nt: TGTGCCAGCAGTTCGCCAAGGGACAGGCCGGGGACCGTCCACTTT

d_call: .
j_call: TRBJ2-7
v_call: TRBV7-2
clone_size: few
cdr3_aa: CASSPAGYYEQYF
cdr3_nt: TGTGCCAGCAGCCCAGCAGGCTACTACGAGCAGTACTTC

d_call: TRBD2
j_call: TRBJ2-5
v_call: TRBV11-2
clone_size: .
cdr3_aa: CASSLTSGGARKETQYF
cdr3_nt: TGTGCCAGCAGCTTGACTAGCGGGGGGGCAAGGAAAGAGACCCAGTACTTC

d_call: TRBD2
j_call: TRBJ2-5
v_call: TRBV7-9
clone_size: few
cdr3_aa: CASSLPSGALAPTQYF
cdr3_nt: TGTGCCAGCAGCTTACCCAGCGGGGCCCTGGCCCCAACCCAGTACTTC

d_call: .
j_call: TRBJ1-1
v_call: TRBV15
clone_size: .
cdr3_aa: CATSRDLVNSGSTEAFF
cdr3_nt: TGTGCCACCAGCAGAGATTTGGTGAACTCGGGGTCCACTGAAGCTTTCTTT

d_call: .
j_call: TRBJ1-1
v_call: TRBV5-1
clone_size: few
cdr3_aa: CASSLAQGGHTEAFF
cdr3_nt: TGCGCCAGCAGCTTGGCCCAGGGAGGGCACACTGAAGCTTTCTTT

d_call: .
j_call: TRBJ1-2
v_call: TRBV29-1
clone_size: many
cdr3_aa: CSVEDGSTRSTF
cdr3_nt: TGCAGCGTTGAGGATGGGAGCACTCGGTCCACCTTC

d_call: .
j_call: TRBJ1-1
v_call: TRBV4-2
clone_size: .
cdr3_aa: CASSQDVADSEAFF
cdr3_nt: TGTGCCAGCAGCCAAGATGTCGCGGACAGTGAAGCTTTCTTT

d_call: TRBD1
j_call: TRBJ2-1
v_call: TRBV29-1
clone_size: few
cdr3_aa: CSVDNRGLRDEQFF
cdr3_nt: TGCAGCGTTGATAACAGGGGGCTTAGGGATGAGCAGTTCTTC

d_call: .
j_call: TRBJ2-1
v_call: TRBV7-2
clone_size: .
cdr3_aa: CASSFGSEQFF
cdr3_nt: TGTGCCAGCAGCTTCGGTAGTGAGCAGTTCTTC

d_call: .
j_call: TRBJ1-2
v_call: TRBV29-1
clone_size: .
cdr3_aa: CSVDGRAQEGGYTF
cdr3_nt: TGCAGCGTTGATGGCAGGGCCCAGGAGGGGGGCTACACCTTC

d_call: .
j_call: TRBJ2-1
v_call: TRBV5-6
clone_size: .
cdr3_aa: CASSFAASQFF
cdr3_nt: TGTGCCAGCAGCTTCGCGGCTTCGCAGTTCTTC

d_call: .
j_call: TRBJ1-3
v_call: TRBV9
clone_size: .
cdr3_aa: CASSVSVVDTIYF
cdr3_nt: TGTGCCAGCAGCGTTTCAGTTGTAGACACCATATATTTT

d_call: .
j_call: TRBJ2-5
v_call: TRBV20-1
clone_size: .
cdr3_aa: CSARDWGPQETQYF
cdr3_nt: TGCAGTGCTAGAGATTGGGGCCCGCAAGAGACCCAGTACTTC

d_call: TRBD2
j_call: TRBJ2-2
v_call: TRBV20-1
clone_size: .
cdr3_aa: CSARDPGRLAGARGTGELFF
cdr3_nt: TGCAGTGCTAGAGACCCCGGGCGACTAGCGGGAGCTCGGGGCACCGGGGAGCTGTTTTTT

d_call: TRBD2
j_call: TRBJ2-1
v_call: TRBV7-3
clone_size: few
cdr3_aa: CASSLSPTGGSYNEQFF
cdr3_nt: TGTGCCAGCAGCTTATCCCCCACGGGGGGATCCTACAATGAGCAGTTCTTC

d_call: .
j_call: TRBJ2-1
v_call: TRBV5-1
clone_size: few
cdr3_aa: CASSLAARVGSDEQFF
cdr3_nt: TGCGCCAGCAGCTTGGCCGCCAGGGTGGGTAGCGATGAGCAGTTCTTC

d_call: .
j_call: TRBJ2-5
v_call: TRBV5-1
clone_size: many
cdr3_aa: CASSPGVQETQYF
cdr3_nt: TGCGCCAGCAGCCCTGGAGTTCAAGAGACCCAGTACTTC

d_call: .
j_call: TRBJ2-3
v_call: TRBV4-3
clone_size: few
cdr3_aa: CASSRKRPAPSTDTQYF
cdr3_nt: TGCGCCAGCAGCCGAAAACGACCTGCCCCTAGCACAGATACGCAGTATTTT

d_call: TRBD1
j_call: TRBJ2-3
v_call: TRBV7-3
clone_size: many
cdr3_aa: CASSARGQTSSTDTQYF
cdr3_nt: TGTGCCAGCAGCGCTAGGGGACAGACTTCTAGCACAGATACGCAGTATTTT

d_call: TRBD2
j_call: TRBJ2-3
v_call: TRBV10-3
clone_size: many
cdr3_aa: CAISDPSGNTDTQYF
cdr3_nt: TGTGCCATCAGTGATCCTAGCGGGAACACAGATACGCAGTATTTT

d_call: .
j_call: TRBJ1-1
v_call: TRBV6-2/TRBV6-3
clone_size: .
cdr3_aa: CASSPTGMNTEAFF
cdr3_nt: TGTGCCAGCAGCCCCACAGGGATGAACACTGAAGCTTTCTTT

d_call: .
j_call: TRBJ1-1
v_call: TRBV12-3/TRBV12-4
clone_size: .
cdr3_aa: CASSPYAPLGNTEAFF
cdr3_nt: TGTGCCAGCAGTCCTTACGCGCCACTGGGGAACACTGAAGCTTTCTTT

d_call: .
j_call: TRBJ1-5
v_call: TRBV20-1
clone_size: few
cdr3_aa: CSASPSYGSFNQPQHF
cdr3_nt: TGCAGTGCTAGCCCCAGTTACGGGAGTTTCAATCAGCCCCAGCATTTT

d_call: .
j_call: TRBJ1-1
v_call: TRBV6-6
clone_size: .
cdr3_aa: CASSPGGRAEAFF
cdr3_nt: TGTGCCAGCAGTCCGGGCGGACGGGCTGAAGCTTTCTTT

d_call: .
j_call: TRBJ1-4
v_call: TRBV12-3/TRBV12-4
clone_size: .
cdr3_aa: CASSFSGNEKLFF
cdr3_nt: TGTGCCAGCAGTTTTAGCGGTAATGAAAAACTGTTTTTT

d_call: TRBD2
j_call: TRBJ2-1
v_call: TRBV24-1
clone_size: .
cdr3_aa: CATSPSSGGLTYNEQFF
cdr3_nt: TGTGCCACCTCTCCCTCCTCGGGAGGCCTCACCTACAATGAGCAGTTCTTC

d_call: TRBD1
j_call: TRBJ2-3
v_call: TRBV5-6
clone_size: .
cdr3_aa: CASSTTGVDTQYF
cdr3_nt: TGTGCCAGCAGCACGACAGGGGTAGATACGCAGTATTTT

d_call: TRBD2
j_call: TRBJ2-4
v_call: TRBV6-1
clone_size: many
cdr3_aa: CASRVAGGSGIQYF
cdr3_nt: TGTGCCAGCAGGGTAGCGGGAGGGTCGGGCATTCAGTACTTC

d_call: .
j_call: TRBJ2-2
v_call: TRBV6-1
clone_size: few
cdr3_aa: CASTTSGVNTGELFF
cdr3_nt: TGTGCCAGCACCACCAGCGGAGTGAACACCGGGGAGCTGTTTTTT

d_call: .
j_call: TRBJ1-1
v_call: TRBV12-3/TRBV12-4
clone_size: few
cdr3_aa: CASSFTRGAEAFF
cdr3_nt: TGTGCCAGCAGTTTCACAAGGGGGGCTGAAGCTTTCTTT

d_call: .
j_call: TRBJ1-5
v_call: TRBV27
clone_size: .
cdr3_aa: CASSLSSYNQPQHF
cdr3_nt: TGTGCCAGCAGTTTAAGTTCCTACAATCAGCCCCAGCATTTT

d_call: TRBD1
j_call: TRBJ1-1
v_call: TRBV6-1
clone_size: .
cdr3_aa: CASSTPGGEAFF
cdr3_nt: TGTGCCAGCAGTACCCCAGGGGGTGAAGCTTTCTTT

d_call: .
j_call: TRBJ2-5
v_call: TRBV2
clone_size: few
cdr3_aa: CASSERIQETQYF
cdr3_nt: TGTGCCAGCAGTGAACGAATCCAAGAGACCCAGTACTTC

d_call: .
j_call: TRBJ1-1
v_call: TRBV24-1
clone_size: .
cdr3_aa: CATSVYINTEAFF
cdr3_nt: TGTGCCACCAGTGTGTACATTAACACTGAAGCTTTCTTT

d_call: TRBD2
j_call: TRBJ2-7
v_call: TRBV15
clone_size: many
cdr3_aa: CATSREGLPSYEQYF
cdr3_nt: TGTGCCACCAGCAGGGAGGGACTACCCTCCTACGAGCAGTACTTC

d_call: TRBD1
j_call: TRBJ2-1
v_call: TRBV20-1
clone_size: few
cdr3_aa: CSARSGQGLFGQFF
cdr3_nt: TGCAGTGCTAGATCGGGACAGGGTCTTTTCGGGCAGTTCTTC

d_call: TRBD2
j_call: TRBJ2-1
v_call: TRBV6-5
clone_size: .
cdr3_aa: CASSYSRSPSGGHEQFF
cdr3_nt: TGTGCCAGCAGTTACTCGCGGTCCCCTAGCGGGGGCCATGAGCAGTTCTTC

d_call: .
j_call: TRBJ2-7
v_call: TRBV15
clone_size: many
cdr3_aa: CATSRDGGGAYEQYF
cdr3_nt: TGTGCCACCAGCAGAGATGGAGGCGGGGCCTACGAGCAGTACTTC

d_call: .
j_call: TRBJ2-7
v_call: TRBV7-8
clone_size: .
cdr3_aa: CASSLRSGFHEQYF
cdr3_nt: TGTGCCAGCAGCTTACGATCCGGGTTCCACGAGCAGTACTTC

d_call: .
j_call: TRBJ1-1
v_call: TRBV4-3
clone_size: few
cdr3_aa: CASSHSGNLNTEAFF
cdr3_nt: TGCGCCAGCAGCCACTCCGGGAACCTGAACACTGAAGCTTTCTTT